The next 29 T cell receptor beta chains were all read from a single sample in a study of T-cell memory formation after mild COVID-19. TCRdb reprocessed the 5' RACE reads via MiXCR and lists one record per CDR3 protein. The top ten hold around 1.9% of the sample, which has 150,000 to 200,000 distinct CDR3 sequences, under 20% seen once. Specimen: PBMCs or a T cell subset sorted from them (not recorded which). The receptors stem from an adult woman who had mild COVID-19 (a few samples of this study predate the infection). Cell type and time point are not known.

This clonotype was counted a few times. The chain has TRBV5-1 and TRBJ2-1; the D gene is possibly TRBD2 (5 bases). V was shortened by 5 bases and J by 0 bases, with 15 bases between the two germline ends. Germline V gene lookup returns CDR1 SGHRS and CDR2 YFSETQ. This CDR3 region has 16 residues. The chain's CDR3 is CASSYGWERSYNEQFF. In nucleotides, the CDR3 is TGCGCCAGCAGTTACGGGTGGGAGCGCTCCTACAATGAGCAGTTCTTC.

This clonotype was detected many times. The chain uses TRBV7-3 and TRBJ2-1, with 7 bases that match TRBD2. Unmatched junction bases numbered 13, after V lost 5 bases and J lost 9 bases. The CDR3 consists of 15 residues. Germline V gives CDR1 SGHTA, CDR2 FQGTGA. The CDR3 spells CASSTRPAGVTEQFF. In nucleotides, the CDR3 is TGTGCCAGCAGCACCCGCCCCGCGGGAGTAACTGAGCAGTTCTTC.

This clonotype appeared many times. The DNA for the CDR3 is TGTGCCAGCATGGCCCCAGGGGTAGCCTACAATGAGCAGTTCTTC. This encodes CASMAPGVAYNEQFF. The chain is built from TRBV12-3 or TRBV12-4 and TRBJ2-1; possibly TRBD1 for D (6 bases). The CDR3 is 15 residues long. Trimming removed 7 bases from V and 2 bases from J, with 15 bases in between.

This clonotype was observed a handful of times. The rearrangement links TRBV6-2 or TRBV6-3 to TRBJ2-7; 8 nucleotides match TRBD2. V gave up 6 bases and J gave up 7 bases; unmatched junction bases: 5. The CDR3 spans 12 residues. The germline gives CDR1 MNHEY, CDR2 SVGEGT. The CDR3: CASSKREWEQYF. CDR3 DNA: TGTGCCAGCAGCAAGCGGGAGTGGGAGCAGTACTTC.

The rearrangement uses TRBV6-6 and TRBJ2-7; 11 nucleotides agree with TRBD2. Germline assignment: CDR1 MNHNY and CDR2 SVGAGI (reference sequence). The CDR3 covers 16 residues. After removal of 2 bases from V and 5 bases from J, the junction contained 8 bases not matched to a gene. The CDR3 spells CASSYVVLAGVHEQYF. CDR3 DNA sequence: TGTGCCAGCAGTTACGTGGTACTAGCGGGAGTCCACGAGCAGTACTTC.

This chain connects TRBV18 to TRBJ1-1, with D hard to call. Trimming took off 3 bases at V and 0 bases at J, with 11 bases between the two ends. The CDR3 extends over 15 amino acids. From germline, CDR1 is KGHSH and CDR2 LQKENI. The CDR3 sequence is CASSPYSGLNTEAFF. CDR3 sequence (DNA): TGTGCCAGCTCACCTTACTCCGGATTGAACACTGAAGCTTTCTTT.

Points on this clonotype: Compared with germline, one end of the junction differs, possibly owing to a read error. The rearrangement uses TRBV29-1 and TRBJ2-5; D possibly corresponds to TRBD1 (5 bases). The CDR3 contains 12 residues. Germline V gene sequence: CDR1 SQVTM, CDR2 ANQGSEA. CDR3 residues: CSVNRKVETKYF. CDR3 DNA: TGCAGCGTTAACAGGAAGGTGGAGACCAAGTACTTC.

In DNA, the CDR3 is TGTGCCATCAGTGAGTCAACAGGCCCGGATACGCAGTATTTT. The encoded protein is CAISESTGPDTQYF. The chain couples TRBV10-3 to TRBJ2-3, with D maybe TRBD1 (5 bases). Trimming took off 0 bases at V and 6 bases at J, with 10 bases between the two ends. Germline-derived CDR1 and CDR2 are ENHRY and SYGVKD. The CDR3 runs 14 residues.

This chain links TRBV2 with TRBJ2-3; 14 bases agree with TRBD2. Looked up from germline, CDR1 is SNHLY and CDR2 is FYNNEI. There are 18 residues in the CDR3. With 7 bases clipped from V and 0 bases from J, the junction kept 9 bases outside the gene matches. The CDR3: CASTGLAGEHPSTDTQYF. DNA of the CDR3: TGTGCCAGCACGGGACTAGCGGGGGAACACCCTAGCACAGATACGCAGTATTTT. Drawing the rest from reference TRBV2 and TRBJ2-3, the complete variable domain is EPEVTQTPSHQVTQMGQEVILRCVPISNHLYFYWYRQILGQKVEFLVSFYNNEISEKSEIFDDQFSVERPDGSNFTLKIRSTKLEDSAMYFCASTGLAGEHPSTDTQYFGPGTRLTVL.

This clonotype was seen more than once but under ten times. The genes are TRBV3-1 and TRBJ2-7, with 7 bases fitting TRBD1. V shed 7 bases and J 0 bases; nucleotides not matched to a gene: 9. The CDR3 totals 15 residues. The germline CDR1 and CDR2 sequences are LGHDT and YNNKEL (reference sequence). CDR3 region: CASTPGGTLSYEQYF. In DNA, the CDR3 is TGTGCCAGCACCCCAGGGGGAACCCTCTCCTACGAGCAGTACTTC.

This clonotype was observed a handful of times. The chain carries TRBV4-2 and TRBJ2-5; possible D gene TRBD1, 6 bases. With 0 bases removed from V and 5 bases from J, the gap between germline ends came to 10 bases. From germline, CDR1 is LGHNA and CDR2 YNFKEQ. CDR3 length: 14 amino acids. CDR3 loop: CASSQDRGTETQYF. The CDR3 DNA follows: TGTGCCAGCAGCCAAGATAGGGGGACGGAGACCCAGTACTTC.

V usage is TRBV6-2 or TRBV6-3 and J usage is TRBJ2-2; tentatively, D is TRBD1 or TRBD2 (7 bases each). This CDR3 is 17 amino acids long. Germline V gene data show CDR1 as MNHEY and CDR2 as SVGEGT. With 2 bases removed from V and 1 base from J, the gap between germline ends came to 14 bases. The CDR3 here is CASSYRQGGGNTGELFF. The CDR3 nucleotides are TGTGCCAGCAGTTACAGACAGGGAGGGGGGAACACCGGGGAGCTGTTTTTT.

This clonotype was observed a handful of times. The V and J genes are TRBV9 and TRBJ2-3; the D is unclear. V was trimmed by 2 bases and J by 10 bases, leaving 14 bases between them. CDR3 length equals 13 residues. Germline-derived CDR1 and CDR2 are SGDLS and YYNGEE. Written as DNA, the CDR3 is TGTGCCAGCAGCGTGAGCTTAGATCAAGCGCAGTATTTT. It translates to CASSVSLDQAQYF.

The chain recombines TRBV5-6 with TRBJ1-1; no definite D call. CDR1 and CDR2 from the germline V gene are SGHDT and YYEEEE. There are 15 residues in the CDR3. Trimming left V 4 bases short and J 1 base short, with 14 bases between. The CDR3 protein is CASSRWGESNTEAFF. The DNA of the CDR3 is TGTGCCAGCAGCCGGTGGGGAGAATCGAACACTGAAGCTTTCTTT. The full variable domain, in which reference TRBV5-6 and TRBJ1-1 provide the parts outside the CDR3, is DAGVTQSPTHLIKTRGQQVTLRCSPKSGHDTVSWYQQALGQGPQFIFQYYEEEERQRGNFPDRFSGHQFPNYSSELNVNALLLGDSALYLCASSRWGESNTEAFFGQGTRLTVV.

A remark on this clonotype: The conserved phenylalanine or tryptophan normally closing the CDR3 is absent here, so this likely arose from a read error. The limits of the CDR3 on the DNA are not certain, so only TCRdb's listed CDR3 is given. This chain joins TRBV23-1 and TRBJ2-1. TRBV23-1 is an ORF, and what it does is uncertain. From its first to its last residue, the CDR3 has 8 amino acids. The CDR3 is CASGWTGL.

In this sample, this clonotype turned up a few times. V usage is TRBV7-2 and J usage is TRBJ2-2; 15 bases match TRBD2. This CDR3 has 18 residues. Germline V CDR1 and CDR2: SGHTA, FQGNSA. The V gene end was trimmed by 2 bases and the J gene end by 6 bases; junction bases not matched to a gene: 7. The CDR3 reads CASSLSGGLAGGSGELFF. CDR3 sequence (DNA): TGTGCCAGCAGCTTATCAGGGGGACTAGCGGGAGGATCCGGGGAGCTGTTTTTT.

This chain connects TRBV5-1 to TRBJ2-7; 10 bases are shared with TRBD1. CDR1 is SGHRS, CDR2 YFSETQ, per germline. The CDR3 totals 16 residues. Losses at the gene ends were 3 bases for V and 0 bases for J; bases not matched to a gene: 6. This chain's CDR3 is CASSSGDRGYSYEQYF. The CDR3, as DNA: TGCGCCAGCAGCTCGGGGGACAGGGGATACTCCTACGAGCAGTACTTC.

Only a few counts were recorded for this clonotype. The V call is TRBV7-8, the J call TRBJ2-2; D is ambiguous. Germline loops: CDR1 SGHVS, CDR2 FQNEAQ. Deletions cut 2 bases from V and 1 base from J, with 11 bases between. The CDR3 is made up of 16 amino acids. Here the CDR3 reads CASSLSRHVNTGELFF. CDR3 in DNA: TGTGCCAGCAGCTTATCTCGGCATGTGAACACCGGGGAGCTGTTTTTT.

The chain joins TRBV6-5 to TRBJ1-5; 7 bases line up with TRBD1. Germline trimming cut 5 bases from V and 4 bases from J; bases unmatched to any gene: 2. CDR3 length: 13 residues. Germline V gene data show CDR1 as MNHEY and CDR2 as SVGAGI. The CDR3, as DNA: TGTGCCAGCAGTCAGACAGGGAATCAGCCCCAGCATTTT. Its protein product is CASSQTGNQPQHF.

This clonotype was detected only a few times. The rearrangement links TRBV7-8 to TRBJ1-5, with D hard to call. Looked up from germline, CDR1 is SGHVS and CDR2 is FQNEAQ. This CDR3 contains 14 residues. V lost 1 base to trimming and J lost 7 bases, with 11 bases between them. The CDR3 here is CASSLGGSEQPQHF. The CDR3 DNA sequence: TGTGCCAGCAGCTTAGGAGGGTCCGAGCAGCCCCAGCATTTT.

This clonotype turned up a few times. The chain employs TRBV7-3 and TRBJ2-1, with 7 bases matching TRBD1. Germline V gene sequence: CDR1 SGHTA, CDR2 FQGTGA. The CDR3 spans 15 residues. V gave up 2 bases and J gave up 3 bases; unmatched junction bases: 4. The DNA of the CDR3 is TGTGCCAGCAGCTTAGGGGACAGAGACTACAATGAGCAGTTCTTC. Translating it yields CASSLGDRDYNEQFF.

The chain combines TRBV11-3 with TRBJ2-3; D is unclear. Germline CDR1 reads SGHNT; CDR2 reads YENEEA. V lost 4 bases and J 6 bases, leaving 11 bases between the germline ends. This CDR3 has 13 residues. The CDR3 sequence is CASSYPPLDTQYF. CDR3 sequence (DNA): TGTGCCAGCAGCTACCCTCCCTTGGATACGCAGTATTTT.

Only a few counts were recorded for this clonotype. This rearrangement joins TRBV18 to TRBJ2-3; TRBD1 matches 8 bases. This CDR3 is 16 amino acids long. J was trimmed by 2 bases and V by 3 bases; bases with no gene match: 7. Germline-derived CDR1 and CDR2 are KGHSH and LQKENI. The CDR3 region has the DNA TGTGCCAGCTCACCGGTCACAGGGGGGTCCACAGATACGCAGTATTTT. The encoded protein is CASSPVTGGSTDTQYF.

The rearrangement joins TRBV12-3 or TRBV12-4 to TRBJ1-1; 7 bases align to TRBD1. V shed 8 bases and J 3 bases; nucleotides not matched to a gene: 3. The CDR3 consists of 12 residues. CDR3 coding DNA: TGTGCCAGCGGGGGACAGTACACTGAAGCTTTCTTT. Translated: CASGGQYTEAFF.

Details on this clonotype: The junction departs from the called germline gene at one end, perhaps through a read error. The CDR3, as DNA: TGTGCCAGCAGCCCGAAGGCACAGGGGGAAGTTTTT. Its translation is CASSPKAQGEVF. The J gene is TRBJ1-4, the V gene TRBV6-1; 8 bases match TRBD1. Germline values: CDR1 MNHNS, CDR2 SASEGT. The CDR3 is 12 amino acids.

This clonotype was seen a handful of times. The chain employs TRBV6-2 or TRBV6-3 and TRBJ2-5, with D tentatively TRBD1 or TRBD2 (5 bases each). The germline V and J ends were trimmed by 5 bases and 7 bases, with 14 bases remaining between them. This CDR3 region has 13 residues. CDR1 and CDR2 (germline): MNHEY, SVGEGT. Written as DNA, the CDR3 is TGTGCCAGCAGTCCCGGGGACGGGCGGACCCAGTACTTC. Translation: CASSPGDGRTQYF.

Only a few counts were recorded for this clonotype. The rearrangement links TRBV29-1 to TRBJ1-2; D ambiguous. The CDR3 is made up of 13 amino acids. V was trimmed by 5 bases and J by 6 bases, leaving 16 bases between them. Germline assignment: CDR1 SQVTM and CDR2 ANQGSEA. Here the CDR3 DNA reads TGCAGCGTTCCTGGGCGTCCTATGAATGGCTACACCTTC. Residues: CSVPGRPMNGYTF.

The V call is TRBV7-9, the J call TRBJ2-1; no definite D call. This CDR3 is 8 amino acids long. The V end was cut by 4 bases, the J end by 14 bases, with 3 bases between. Germline V gene data show CDR1 as SEHNR and CDR2 as FQNEAQ (reference sequence). The CDR3 DNA sequence: TGTGCCAGCAGCTGGGAGTTCTTC. Residues: CASSWEFF.

This clonotype was detected only a few times. The chain is built from TRBV4-2 and TRBJ2-3; D tentatively reads TRBD1 or TRBD2 (6 bases each). The germline CDR1 and CDR2 sequences are LGHNA and YNFKEQ. V dropped 0 bases and J dropped 4 bases, with 14 bases sitting between them. CDR3 size: 16 residues. The CDR3 here is CASSQDRARGADTQYF. The DNA of the CDR3 is TGTGCCAGCAGCCAAGATAGGGCAAGGGGGGCAGATACGCAGTATTTT.